This note documents a single T cell receptor (beta chain) sequence. The sample belongs to a study of blood T cell repertoires in COVID-19. The wider study: Samples came from the United States, Italy and Spain, spanning acute and convalescent COVID-19. T cells, B-cell-depleted T cells, or PBMCs provided the cDNA or gDNA that served as material.

Original processing notes: Reference gene primer amplification in the assay estimated nucleated cell counts. This table comes from immunoSEQ multiplex PCR, and its TCRdb copy is limited to in-frame clones, with some not included. D and trimming were read from the DNA, whereas the V and J calls and clone size are those reported in that table. The data show more than 45,000 clones, about 88% seen once. CDR3 size: 13 residues. Germline CDR1 SQVTM, CDR2 ANQGSEA. V gave up 8 bases and J gave up 0 bases, with 10 bases separating them. This chain links TRBV29-1 with TRBJ2-2; D possibly corresponds to TRBD2 (5 bases). The specimen sequenced was peripheral blood. The TCR was taken from a human donor in a cohort sampled during active COVID-19. The DNA for the CDR3 is TGCAGCTTCAGCGGAGCGAACACCGGGGAGCTGTTTTTT. It specifies CSFSGANTGELFF.